This entry lists 25 T cell receptor beta chains sequenced from one sample in a study of cytomegalovirus exposure and HLA in healthy donors. A multiplex PCR was run with 60 Vbeta primers and 13 Jbeta primers. Only in-frame clones appear in the TCRdb table, and some are missing; sequencing was by immunoSEQ multiplex PCR. Here the sample spans over 150,000 clones, around four fifths being singletons. The source material was PBMCs. The receptors shown here come from a girl aged 10 to 17 in good health and CMV-seropositive.

The chain combines TRBV11-2 with TRBJ1-1, with TRBD1 as a possible D gene (6 bases). Germline-derived CDR1 and CDR2 are SGHAT and FQNNGV. CDR3 length: 13 amino acids. V dropped 3 bases and J dropped 11 bases, with 16 bases sitting between them. CDR3 protein: CASSLREAGAAFF. As DNA, the CDR3 is TGTGCCAGCAGCTTGCGAGAGGCAGGGGCGGCTTTCTTT. The full variable domain, with the rest looked up from reference TRBV11-2 and TRBJ1-1, is EAGVAQSPRYKIIEKRQSVAFWCNPISGHATLYWYQQILGQGPKLLIQFQNNGVVDDSQLPKDRFSAERLKGVDSTLKIQPAKLEDSAVYLCASSLREAGAAFFGQGTRLTVV.

The chain is built from TRBV19 and TRBJ2-3; D gene unclear. The CDR3 is 14 amino acids. V lost 3 bases and J lost 0, with 7 bases in between. From germline, CDR1 is LNHDA and CDR2 SQIVND (reference sequence). The CDR3 here is CASSIHTSTDTQYF. Here the CDR3 DNA reads TGTGCCAGTAGTATCCATACTAGCACAGATACGCAGTATTTT.

In its sample, this clone was seen a few times. This sequence joins TRBV6-1 and TRBJ2-2, with 8 bases that match TRBD1. Germline trimming cut 4 bases from V and 6 bases from J; bases unmatched to any gene: 10. The CDR3 consists of 16 residues. Germline CDR1 reads MNHNS; CDR2 reads SASEGT. The DNA of the CDR3 is TGTGCCAGCAGTGCCCAGGACAGGGTCAGCGCCGGGGAGCTGTTTTTT. This encodes CASSAQDRVSAGELFF.

This chain joins TRBV4-2 and TRBJ2-5; TRBD2 matches 9 bases. The germline CDR1 and CDR2 sequences are LGHNA and YNFKEQ. The length of the CDR3 is 17 residues. The V segment lost 0 bases and the J segment 4 bases; nucleotides outside the gene matches: 9. Here the CDR3 reads CASSQESGLAVGETQYF. The CDR3 DNA is TGTGCCAGCAGCCAAGAATCGGGACTAGCTGTCGGAGAGACCCAGTACTTC.

There are a few counts of this clone. The J gene is TRBJ1-5, the V gene TRBV27; 8 bases agree with TRBD1. The CDR3 covers 15 residues. Germline V CDR1 and CDR2: MNHEY, SMNVEV (reference sequence). With 2 bases clipped from V and 7 bases from J, the junction kept 7 bases outside the gene matches. CDR3 in amino acids: CASSLNRGCRQPQHF. The DNA of the CDR3 is TGTGCCAGCAGTTTAAACAGGGGGTGCAGGCAGCCCCAGCATTTT.

This clone was recorded a few times. The V and J genes are TRBV7-2 and TRBJ1-2; maybe TRBD1 (6 bases). Germline V gene sequence: CDR1 SGHTA, CDR2 FQGNSA. Trimming removed 6 bases at V and 8 bases at J, with 19 bases between. This CDR3 is built from 14 residues. The CDR3 loop is CASSLDSVRYGYTF. In nucleotides, the CDR3 is TGTGCCAGCAGTTTGGACAGCGTCCGTTACGGCTACACCTTC.

The gene calls are TRBV6-6 and TRBJ1-1, with 9 bases aligning to TRBD1. Per the germline V gene, CDR1 is MNHNY and CDR2 is SVGAGI (reference sequence). The CDR3 length is 15 residues. After removal of 4 bases from V and 3 bases from J, the junction contained 6 bases not matched to a gene. The CDR3 region is CASSWTGAGDTEAFF. The CDR3, as DNA: TGTGCCAGCAGTTGGACAGGGGCTGGGGACACTGAAGCTTTCTTT.

The rearrangement links TRBV19 to TRBJ1-1, with D unclear. V was clipped by 5 bases and J by 0 bases, with 7 bases between them. From germline, CDR1 is LNHDA and CDR2 SQIVND (reference sequence). This CDR3 comprises 13 residues. The CDR3 is CASSVTMNTEAFF. The CDR3 DNA reads TGTGCCAGTAGTGTGACTATGAACACTGAAGCTTTCTTT.

The chain recombines TRBV4-1 with TRBJ1-1, with D maybe TRBD1 (6 bases). The CDR3 is 15 residues long. Per germline, CDR1 MGHRA and CDR2 YSYEKL. V lost 3 bases, J lost 1 base, and 12 bases lay in between. The CDR3 DNA reads as TGCGCCAGCAGCCACAAACAACAGGGGAACACTGAAGCTTTCTTT. The encoded protein is CASSHKQQGNTEAFF.

The DNA of the CDR3 is TGTGCCAGCAGCTTAGGGCGGGGCACAGATACGCAGTATTTT. It encodes CASSLGRGTDTQYF. The chain carries TRBV7-8 and TRBJ2-3; a possible D gene is TRBD2 (5 bases). Germline lookup yields CDR1 SGHVS and CDR2 FQNEAQ. The V end was cut by 1 base, the J end by 1 base, with 6 bases between. The CDR3 contains 14 residues.

The J gene is TRBJ1-2, the V gene TRBV7-2; D gene unclear. CDR3 length: 16 amino acids. V was cut by 5 bases and J by 0 bases, with 16 bases left in between. Germline V gene sequence: CDR1 SGHTA, CDR2 FQGNSA. CDR3 residues: CASSPRLLGANYGYTF. CDR3 DNA sequence: TGTGCCAGCAGCCCCCGTTTGTTGGGAGCTAACTATGGCTACACCTTC.

This clone was seen just once. J is TRBJ1-6 and V is TRBV5-6; tentatively, D is TRBD1 (6 bases). From germline, CDR1 is SGHDT and CDR2 YYEEEE. The CDR3 contains 15 residues. Trimming stripped 2 bases from V and 7 bases from J, with 13 bases between. This chain's CDR3 is CASSFLAGTNSPLHF. As DNA, the CDR3 is TGTGCCAGCAGCTTCCTAGCAGGGACAAATTCACCCCTCCACTTT.

This chain joins TRBV6-5 and TRBJ1-5; the match to TRBD1 covers 9 bases. The CDR3 is 15 residues long. V shed 5 bases and J 1 base; nucleotides not matched to a gene: 3. Germline CDR1 is MNHEY and CDR2 is SVGAGI. The CDR3 region has the DNA TGTGCCAGCAGTCGACAGGGGGGAAGCAATCAGCCCCAGCATTTT. Translating it yields CASSRQGGSNQPQHF.

The V call is TRBV10-1, the J call TRBJ2-2; TRBD2 agrees at 8 bases. The CDR3 is 15 residues long. Looked up from germline, CDR1 is WNHNN and CDR2 is SYGVQD (reference sequence). V shed 4 bases and J 0 bases; nucleotides not matched to a gene: 1. In DNA, the CDR3 is TGCGCCAGCAGTGCGGGGGGGACGAACACCGGGGAGCTGTTTTTT. Translating gives CASSAGGTNTGELFF.

The chain employs TRBV7-8 and TRBJ2-5; no definite D call. Germline CDR1 SGHVS, CDR2 FQNEAQ. There are 11 residues in the CDR3. The V gene lost 7 bases and the J gene lost 5 bases, with 8 bases spanning the gap. Here the CDR3 DNA reads TGTGCCAGCACCTTTCTGGAGACCCAGTACTTC. This sequence encodes CASTFLETQYF.

The gene calls are TRBV7-2 and TRBJ1-1; D is uncertain. V was trimmed by 2 bases and J by 1 base, leaving 8 bases between them. The CDR3 contains 14 residues. Germline loops: CDR1 SGHTA, CDR2 FQGNSA. The CDR3 here is CASSLRQANTEAFF. The CDR3 coding sequence is TGTGCCAGCAGCTTACGCCAGGCGAACACTGAAGCTTTCTTT. Variable domain in full (rest from reference TRBV7-2 and TRBJ1-1): GAGVSQSPSNKVTEKGKDVELRCDPISGHTALYWYRQSLGQGLEFLIYFQGNSAPDKSGLPSDRFSAERTGGSVSTLTIQRTQQEDSAVYLCASSLRQANTEAFFGQGTRLTVV.

As regards this clone: One junction end disagrees with the germline gene, perhaps due to a read error. The sample holds other DNA sequences that translate to the same CDR3. The rearrangement uses TRBV30 and TRBJ1-2; no reliable D call. The CDR3 has 12 amino acids. CDR1 is GTSNPN and CDR2 is SVGIG in the germline V gene (reference sequence). The DNA for the CDR3 is TGCGCCTGGGTTGGGCAGTTGTCAGGCTACACCTTC. It specifies CAWVGQLSGYTF.

The chain couples TRBV7-9 to TRBJ1-4, with D tentatively TRBD1 (6 bases). The CDR3 runs 16 residues. Trimming removed 5 bases at V and 8 bases at J, with 21 bases between. Looked up from germline, CDR1 is SEHNR and CDR2 is FQNEAQ (reference sequence). CDR3 sequence: CASSRDLRRGREKLFF. CDR3 coding DNA: TGTGCCAGCAGCCGAGATTTACGCAGGGGACGAGAAAAACTGTTTTTT.

This chain joins TRBV7-3 and TRBJ1-1, with a weak D call TRBD1 (5 bases). V was clipped by 1 base and J by 4 bases, with 13 bases between them. There are 15 residues in the CDR3. Germline CDR1 reads SGHTA; CDR2 reads FQGTGA. DNA for the CDR3: TGTGCCAGCAGCTTAAACGGGGGGGAGGGCACTGAAGCTTTCTTT. It is translated as CASSLNGGEGTEAFF. The variable domain in full, completed from reference TRBV7-3 and TRBJ1-1, reads GAGVSQTPSNKVTEKGKYVELRCDPISGHTALYWYRQSLGQGPEFLIYFQGTGAADDSGLPNDRFFAVRPEGSVSTLKIQRTERGDSAVYLCASSLNGGEGTEAFFGQGTRLTVV.

The V and J genes are TRBV4-1 and TRBJ1-1; no clear D gene. The CDR3 covers 14 residues. Per germline, CDR1 MGHRA and CDR2 YSYEKL. V lost 1 base, J lost 0 bases, and 6 bases lay in between. CDR3 protein: CASSQGQMNTEAFF. CDR3 nucleotides: TGCGCCAGCAGCCAAGGTCAAATGAACACTGAAGCTTTCTTT.

The CDR3 spells CASSFRTFQGEQYF. Written as DNA, the CDR3 is TGTGCCAGCAGCTTCCGCACCTTTCAGGGCGAGCAGTACTTC. V usage is TRBV5-8 and J usage is TRBJ2-7, with D possibly being TRBD1 (5 bases). CDR1 is SGHTS, CDR2 YDEGEE, per germline. The CDR3 has 14 residues. V gave up 2 bases and J gave up 6 bases, with 15 bases separating them.

The chain employs TRBV13 and TRBJ2-5, with D maybe TRBD1 (5 bases). Germline assignment: CDR1 PRHDT and CDR2 FYEKMQ (reference sequence). This CDR3 has 14 residues. V was trimmed by 5 bases and J by 2 bases, leaving 12 bases between them. In DNA form, the CDR3 reads TGTGCCAGCAGCCAGGACACTTTACAAGAGACCCAGTACTTC. Protein sequence: CASSQDTLQETQYF.

V and J are TRBV14 and TRBJ1-2; 8 bases match TRBD1. Germline CDR1 SGHDN, CDR2 FVKESK. V was clipped by 4 bases and J by 1 base; unmatched bases: 11. The CDR3 consists of 17 residues. CDR3 nucleotide sequence: TGTGCCAGCAGCCCCATTTGGACAGGGTCCAATAACTATGGCTACACCTTC. The encoded protein is CASSPIWTGSNNYGYTF.

CDR3 in amino acids: CASSERRVADTQYF. In nucleotides, the CDR3 is TGCGCCAGCAGTGAACGCAGGGTGGCAGATACGCAGTATTTT. This sequence joins TRBV10-1 and TRBJ2-3, with D tentatively TRBD1 (5 bases). With 3 bases removed from V and 4 bases from J, the gap between germline ends came to 11 bases. CDR3 length: 14 residues. Germline V gene data show CDR1 as WNHNN and CDR2 as SYGVQD (reference sequence).

This clone was counted a single time. CDR3: CASSGGTANYGYTF. CDR3 coding DNA: TGTGCCAGTAGTGGGGGGACAGCTAACTATGGCTACACCTTC. V is TRBV19 and J is TRBJ1-2; 7 nucleotides align to TRBD1. The junction had 3 bases not matched to a gene; V was cut back by 5 bases and J by 0 bases. Germline V lookup: CDR1 LNHDA, CDR2 SQIVND (reference sequence). The CDR3 length is 14 residues. Variable domain in full (rest from reference TRBV19 and TRBJ1-2): DGGITQSPKYLFRKEGQNVTLSCEQNLNHDAMYWYRQDPGQGLRLIYYSQIVNDFQKGDIAEGYSVSREKKESFPLTVTSAQKNPTAFYLCASSGGTANYGYTFGSGTRLTVV.